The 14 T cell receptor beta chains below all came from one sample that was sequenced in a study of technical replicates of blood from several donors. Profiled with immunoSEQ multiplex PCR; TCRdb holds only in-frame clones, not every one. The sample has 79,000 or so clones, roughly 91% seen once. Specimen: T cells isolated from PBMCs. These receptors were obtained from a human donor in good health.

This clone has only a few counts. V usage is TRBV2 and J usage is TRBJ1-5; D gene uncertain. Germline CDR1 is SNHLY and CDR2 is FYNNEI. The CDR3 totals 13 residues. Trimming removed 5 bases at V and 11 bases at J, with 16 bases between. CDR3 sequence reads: CASSSRPREAQHF. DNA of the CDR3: TGTGCCAGCAGTTCGCGCCCTCGGGAGGCCCAGCATTTT.

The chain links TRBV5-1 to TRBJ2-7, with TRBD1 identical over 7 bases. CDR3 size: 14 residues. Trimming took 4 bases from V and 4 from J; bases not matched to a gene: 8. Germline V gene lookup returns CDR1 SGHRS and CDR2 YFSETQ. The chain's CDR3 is CASSVGDSFYEQYF. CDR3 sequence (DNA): TGCGCCAGCAGCGTCGGGGACAGTTTTTACGAGCAGTACTTC.

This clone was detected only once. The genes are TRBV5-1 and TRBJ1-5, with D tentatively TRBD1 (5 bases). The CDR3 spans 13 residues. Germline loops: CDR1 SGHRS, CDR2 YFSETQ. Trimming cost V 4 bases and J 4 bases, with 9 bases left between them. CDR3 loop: CASSPGGNQPQHF. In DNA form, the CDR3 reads TGCGCCAGCAGCCCGGGGGGGAATCAGCCCCAGCATTTT.

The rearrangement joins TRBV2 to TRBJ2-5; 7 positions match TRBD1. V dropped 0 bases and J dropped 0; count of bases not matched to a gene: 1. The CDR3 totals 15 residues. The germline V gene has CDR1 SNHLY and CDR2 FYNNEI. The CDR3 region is CASSEATGYQETQYF. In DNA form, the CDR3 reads TGTGCCAGCAGTGAAGCGACAGGGTACCAAGAGACCCAGTACTTC.

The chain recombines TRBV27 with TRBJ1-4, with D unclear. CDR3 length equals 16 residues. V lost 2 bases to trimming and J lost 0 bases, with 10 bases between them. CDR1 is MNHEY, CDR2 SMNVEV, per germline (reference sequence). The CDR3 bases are TGTGCCAGCAGTTTACGGCAGGCTGCAACTAATGAAAAACTGTTTTTT. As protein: CASSLRQAATNEKLFF.

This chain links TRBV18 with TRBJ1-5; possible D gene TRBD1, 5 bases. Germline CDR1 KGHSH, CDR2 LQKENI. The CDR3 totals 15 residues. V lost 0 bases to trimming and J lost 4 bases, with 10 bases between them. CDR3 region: CASSPPSQGNQPQHF. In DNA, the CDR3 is TGTGCCAGCTCACCACCTAGCCAGGGAAATCAGCCCCAGCATTTT.

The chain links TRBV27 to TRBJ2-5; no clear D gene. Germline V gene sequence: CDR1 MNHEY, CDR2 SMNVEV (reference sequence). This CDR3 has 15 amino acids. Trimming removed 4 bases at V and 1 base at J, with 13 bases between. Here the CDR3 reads CASSSIPPGQETQYF. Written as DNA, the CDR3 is TGTGCCAGCAGTTCGATTCCACCGGGCCAAGAGACCCAGTACTTC.

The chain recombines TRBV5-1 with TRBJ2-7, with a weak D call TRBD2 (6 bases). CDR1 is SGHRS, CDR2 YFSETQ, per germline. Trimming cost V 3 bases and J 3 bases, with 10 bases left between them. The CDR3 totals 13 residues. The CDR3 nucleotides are TGCGCCAGCAGCTCAACGGGGGTCTACGAGCAGTACTTC. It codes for CASSSTGVYEQYF.

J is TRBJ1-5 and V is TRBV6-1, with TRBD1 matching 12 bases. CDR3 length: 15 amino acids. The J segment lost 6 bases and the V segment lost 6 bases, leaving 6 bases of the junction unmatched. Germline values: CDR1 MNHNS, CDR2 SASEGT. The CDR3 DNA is TGTGCCAGCAGATCCGGGACAGGGGGCGGTCAGCCCCAGCATTTT. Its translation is CASRSGTGGGQPQHF.

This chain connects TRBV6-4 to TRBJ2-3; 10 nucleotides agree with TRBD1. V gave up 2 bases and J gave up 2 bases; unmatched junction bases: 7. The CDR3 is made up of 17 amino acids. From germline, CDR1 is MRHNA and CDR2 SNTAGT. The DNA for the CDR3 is TGTGCCAGCAGTGACCGGGGACAGGGGAAAATCACAGATACGCAGTATTTT. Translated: CASSDRGQGKITDTQYF.

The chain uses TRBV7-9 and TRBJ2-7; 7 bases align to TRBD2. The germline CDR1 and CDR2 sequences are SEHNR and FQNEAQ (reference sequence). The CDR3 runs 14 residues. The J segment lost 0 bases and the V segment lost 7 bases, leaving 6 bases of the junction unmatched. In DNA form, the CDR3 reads TGTGCCAGCACCTCGGGACTATCCTCCTACGAGCAGTACTTC. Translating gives CASTSGLSSYEQYF. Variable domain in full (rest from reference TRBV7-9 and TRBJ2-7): DTGVSQNPRHKITKRGQNVTFRCDPISEHNRLYWYRQTLGQGPEFLTYFQNEAQLEKSRLLSDRFSAERPKGSFSTLEIQRTEQGDSAMYLCASTSGLSSYEQYFGPGTRLTVT.

CDR3 coding DNA: TGTGCCAGCAGCTTGGTTCCCGGAGTCTATAGCAATCAGCCCCAGCATTTT. Translation gives CASSLVPGVYSNQPQHF. This chain connects TRBV5-5 to TRBJ1-5; D is unresolved. This CDR3 is built from 17 residues. Trimming shortened V by 0 bases and J by 0 bases, and 13 bases separated the two germline ends. CDR1 is SGHKS, CDR2 YYEKEE, per germline (reference sequence). The variable domain in full, with the rest retrieved from reference TRBV5-5 and TRBJ1-5, is DAGVTQSPTHLIKTRGQQVTLRCSPISGHKSVSWYQQVLGQGPQFIFQYYEKEERGRGNFPDRFSARQFPNYSSELNVNALLLGDSALYLCASSLVPGVYSNQPQHFGDGTRLSIL.

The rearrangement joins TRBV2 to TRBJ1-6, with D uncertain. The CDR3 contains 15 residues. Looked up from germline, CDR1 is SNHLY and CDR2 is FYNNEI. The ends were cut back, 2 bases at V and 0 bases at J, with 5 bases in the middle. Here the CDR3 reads CASSESSSYNSPLHF. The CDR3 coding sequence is TGTGCCAGCAGTGAATCCAGCTCCTATAATTCACCCCTCCACTTT.

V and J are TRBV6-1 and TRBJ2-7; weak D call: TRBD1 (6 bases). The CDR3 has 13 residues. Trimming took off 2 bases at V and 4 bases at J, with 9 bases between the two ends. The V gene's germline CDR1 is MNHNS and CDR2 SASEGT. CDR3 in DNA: TGTGCCAGCAGTGAACTCCAGGGGTACGAGCAGTACTTC. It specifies CASSELQGYEQYF.